These 13 T cell receptor beta chains came from one sample sequenced in a study of shared clonotypes between healthy human individuals. Sequencing was performed with immunoSEQ multiplex PCR; in TCRdb, only in-frame clones are kept and a portion is missing. The sample contains about 1.5 million clones, more than 95% of which appear only once. Source material: naive CD4+ T cells sorted from blood. Described subset: CD45RA+ positively selected. These receptors were collected from a man aged 30-40 years in good health.

J is TRBJ2-5 and V is TRBV9; tentatively, D is TRBD1 (5 bases). Trimming left V 0 bases short and J 3 bases short, with 9 bases between. CDR3 length: 14 residues. CDR1 is SGDLS, CDR2 YYNGEE, per germline. The CDR3 reads CASSVDVTEETQYF. Written as DNA, the CDR3 is TGTGCCAGCAGCGTAGATGTGACAGAAGAGACCCAGTACTTC.

The V and J genes are TRBV30 and TRBJ2-7; the D gene is possibly TRBD1 (6 bases). V lost 3 bases and J lost 2, with 14 bases in between. Germline V gene data show CDR1 as GTSNPN and CDR2 as SVGIG (reference sequence). This CDR3 contains 14 residues. CDR3 in DNA: TGTGCCTGGAGCCGGGACACTCTCGCCTACGAGCAGTACTTC. Translation gives CAWSRDTLAYEQYF.

This clone has only one observation. This rearrangement joins TRBV29-1 to TRBJ2-6; D uncertain. Trimming left V 0 bases short and J 0 bases short, with 3 bases between. The CDR3 contains 14 residues. Per germline, CDR1 SQVTM and CDR2 ANQGSEA. CDR3 loop: CSVEDHSGANVLTF. The CDR3 DNA reads TGCAGCGTTGAAGACCACTCTGGGGCCAACGTCCTGACTTTC. Full variable domain (missing parts from reference TRBV29-1 and TRBJ2-6): SAVISQKPSRDICQRGTSLTIQCQVDSQVTMMFWYRQQPGQSLTLIATANQGSEATYESGFVIDKFPISRPNLTFSTLTVSNMSPEDSSIYLCSVEDHSGANVLTFGAGSRLTVL.

This clone was detected once. The chain has TRBV19 and TRBJ1-3; no definite D call. V lost 4 bases to trimming and J lost 1 base, with 14 bases between them. CDR3 length equals 16 residues. CDR1 and CDR2 from the germline V gene are LNHDA and SQIVND (reference sequence). CDR3 loop: CASSTFGPDSGNTIYF. CDR3 in DNA: TGTGCCAGTAGTACCTTTGGCCCCGATTCTGGAAACACCATATATTTT.

The gene calls are TRBV28 and TRBJ2-2; 9 bases are a match to TRBD2. This CDR3 spans 16 amino acids. Unmatched junction bases numbered 8, after V lost 3 bases and J lost 6 bases. Germline V gene data show CDR1 as MDHEN and CDR2 as SYDVKM. CDR3 nucleotides: TGTGCCAGCAGTTTGTCGGCGGGAGGGCCCCCCGGGGAGCTGTTTTTT. This codes for CASSLSAGGPPGELFF.

The chain uses TRBV9 and TRBJ2-3, with D possibly TRBD1 on 7 matching bases. Trimming cost V 0 bases and J 5 bases, with 19 bases left between them. Germline CDR1 and CDR2: SGDLS and YYNGEE. The CDR3 has 17 amino acids. In nucleotides, the CDR3 is TGTGCCAGCAGCGTAGGGAGGGGGCCTAGCCGTGGAGATACGCAGTATTTT. The encoded protein is CASSVGRGPSRGDTQYF.

J is TRBJ1-4 and V is TRBV28, with D perhaps TRBD1 (5 bases). The CDR3 is 12 amino acids. V shed 6 bases and J shed 12 bases, with 14 bases lying between them. The germline gives CDR1 MDHEN, CDR2 SYDVKM. CDR3 protein: CASSSRVVELFF. CDR3 sequence (DNA): TGTGCCAGCAGCTCCAGGGTGGTGGAACTGTTTTTT.

The J gene is TRBJ2-5, the V gene TRBV7-2, with D perhaps being TRBD1 or TRBD2 (7 bases each). CDR1 is SGHTA and CDR2 is FQGNSA in the germline V gene. Trimming removed 5 bases at V and 7 bases at J, with 20 bases between. The CDR3 spans 15 residues. The CDR3 spells CASSTQTGRAVTQYF. CDR3 nucleotide sequence: TGTGCCAGCAGCACGCAGACAGGGAGGGCAGTGACCCAGTACTTC.

V gene TRBV10-3 combines with J gene TRBJ2-7; D is perhaps TRBD1 (6 bases). The V end lost 3 bases, the J end lost 2 bases, and 11 bases lay between the germline ends. This CDR3 is built from 14 residues. CDR1 and CDR2 from the germline V gene are ENHRY and SYGVKD. The CDR3 DNA reads as TGTGCCATCAGTGACAGGACAGACACCTACGAGCAGTACTTC. Its translation: CAISDRTDTYEQYF.

V gene TRBV5-1 combines with J gene TRBJ2-6; D unclear. V was pared by 2 bases and J by 3 bases, with 9 bases between. The CDR3 totals 15 residues. The germline gives CDR1 SGHRS, CDR2 YFSETQ. CDR3 amino acids: CASSFTVSGANVLTF. The CDR3 coding sequence is TGCGCCAGCAGCTTCACAGTTAGTGGGGCCAACGTCCTGACTTTC.

V usage is TRBV28 and J usage is TRBJ2-1, with D tentatively TRBD2 (5 bases). The V gene lost 6 bases and the J gene lost 10 bases, with 13 bases spanning the gap. Germline loops: CDR1 MDHEN, CDR2 SYDVKM. This CDR3 is 12 amino acids long. As DNA, the CDR3 is TGTGCCAGCAGCCCCTATCAGCGGGAGCAGTTCTTC. Translated, it gives CASSPYQREQFF.

The chain's CDR3 is CASSAMTVAYEQYF. CDR3 sequence (DNA): TGTGCCAGCAGTGCGATGACAGTAGCCTACGAGCAGTACTTC. The rearrangement links TRBV6-1 to TRBJ2-7; D perhaps matches TRBD1 (5 bases). Per germline, CDR1 MNHNS and CDR2 SASEGT. The CDR3 extends over 14 amino acids. V dropped 4 bases and J dropped 2 bases, with 12 bases sitting between them.

The chain combines TRBV6-1 with TRBJ2-5, with unresolved D. V lost 4 bases to trimming and J lost 1 base, with 1 base between them. This CDR3 contains 11 residues. Germline V CDR1 and CDR2: MNHNS, SASEGT. The CDR3 loop is CASSGQETQYF. CDR3 sequence (DNA): TGTGCCAGCAGTGGCCAAGAGACCCAGTACTTC.